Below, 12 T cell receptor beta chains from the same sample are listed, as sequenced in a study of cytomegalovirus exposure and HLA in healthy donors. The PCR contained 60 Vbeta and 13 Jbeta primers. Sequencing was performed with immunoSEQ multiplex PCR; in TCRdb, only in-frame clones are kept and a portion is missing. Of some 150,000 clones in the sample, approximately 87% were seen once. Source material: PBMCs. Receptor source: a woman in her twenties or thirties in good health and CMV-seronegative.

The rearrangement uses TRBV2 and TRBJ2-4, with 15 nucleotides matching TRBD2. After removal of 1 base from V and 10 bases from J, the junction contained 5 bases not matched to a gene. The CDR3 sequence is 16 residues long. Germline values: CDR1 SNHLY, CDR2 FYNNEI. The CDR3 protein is CASSEGWTSGGGIQYF. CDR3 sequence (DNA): TGTGCCAGCAGTGAAGGTTGGACTAGCGGGGGGGGTATTCAGTACTTC.

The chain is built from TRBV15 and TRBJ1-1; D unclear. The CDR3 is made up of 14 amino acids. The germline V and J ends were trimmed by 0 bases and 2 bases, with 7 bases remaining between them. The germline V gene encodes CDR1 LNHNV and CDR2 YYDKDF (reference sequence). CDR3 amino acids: CATSRDSLNTEAFF. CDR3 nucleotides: TGTGCCACCAGCAGAGATTCTTTAAACACTGAAGCTTTCTTT.

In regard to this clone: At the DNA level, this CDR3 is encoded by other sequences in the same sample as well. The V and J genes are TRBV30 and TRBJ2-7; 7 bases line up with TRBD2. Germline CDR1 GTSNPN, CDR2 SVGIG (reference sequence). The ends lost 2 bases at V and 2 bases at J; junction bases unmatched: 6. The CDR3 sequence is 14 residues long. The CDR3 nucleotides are TGTGCCTGGAGTAGCGGGGAAATTCCCTACGAGCAGTACTTC. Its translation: CAWSSGEIPYEQYF.

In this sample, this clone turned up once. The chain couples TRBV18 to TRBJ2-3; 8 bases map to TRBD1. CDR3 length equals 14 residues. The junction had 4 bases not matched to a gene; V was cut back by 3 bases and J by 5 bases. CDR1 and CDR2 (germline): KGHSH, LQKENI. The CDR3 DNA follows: TGTGCCAGCTCACCTAGACAGGGGAGAGATACGCAGTATTTT. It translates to CASSPRQGRDTQYF.

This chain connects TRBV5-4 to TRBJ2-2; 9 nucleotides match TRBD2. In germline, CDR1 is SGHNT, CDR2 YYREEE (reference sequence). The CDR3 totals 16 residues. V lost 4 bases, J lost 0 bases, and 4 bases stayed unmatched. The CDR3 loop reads CASSPPSGTNTGELFF. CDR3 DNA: TGTGCCAGCAGCCCCCCTAGCGGGACGAACACCGGGGAGCTGTTTTTT.

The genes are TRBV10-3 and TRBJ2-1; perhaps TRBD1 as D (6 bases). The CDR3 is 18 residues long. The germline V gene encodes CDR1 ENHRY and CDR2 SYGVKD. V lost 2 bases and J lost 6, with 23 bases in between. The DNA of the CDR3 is TGTGCCATCAGTGAGGCCTACAGGGACCGATTAGCAGGCAATGAGCAGTTCTTC. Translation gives CAISEAYRDRLAGNEQFF.

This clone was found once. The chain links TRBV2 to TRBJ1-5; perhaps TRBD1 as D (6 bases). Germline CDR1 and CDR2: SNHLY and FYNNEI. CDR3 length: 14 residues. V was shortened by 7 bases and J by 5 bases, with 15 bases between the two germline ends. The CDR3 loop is CASNPEGGYQPQHF. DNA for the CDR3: TGTGCCAGCAACCCCGAAGGGGGATATCAGCCCCAGCATTTT.

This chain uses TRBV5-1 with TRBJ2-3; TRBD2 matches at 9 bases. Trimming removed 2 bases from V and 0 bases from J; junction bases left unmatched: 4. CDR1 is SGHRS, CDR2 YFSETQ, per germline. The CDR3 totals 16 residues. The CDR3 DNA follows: TGCGCCAGCAGCTTTGGTCTAGCGGGGAGCACAGATACGCAGTATTTT. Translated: CASSFGLAGSTDTQYF.

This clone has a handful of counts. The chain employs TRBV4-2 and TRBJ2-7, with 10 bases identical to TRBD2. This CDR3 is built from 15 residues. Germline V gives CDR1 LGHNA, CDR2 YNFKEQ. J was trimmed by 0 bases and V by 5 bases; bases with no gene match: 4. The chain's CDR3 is CASSELAGRSYEQYF. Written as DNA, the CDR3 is TGTGCCAGCAGCGAACTAGCGGGGCGCTCCTACGAGCAGTACTTC.

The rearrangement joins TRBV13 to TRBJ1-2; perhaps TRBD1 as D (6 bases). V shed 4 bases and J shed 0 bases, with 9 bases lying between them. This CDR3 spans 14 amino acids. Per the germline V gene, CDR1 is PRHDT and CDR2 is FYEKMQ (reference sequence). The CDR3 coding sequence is TGTGCCAGCAGCTGGCAGGGGCCTAACTATGGCTACACCTTC. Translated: CASSWQGPNYGYTF.

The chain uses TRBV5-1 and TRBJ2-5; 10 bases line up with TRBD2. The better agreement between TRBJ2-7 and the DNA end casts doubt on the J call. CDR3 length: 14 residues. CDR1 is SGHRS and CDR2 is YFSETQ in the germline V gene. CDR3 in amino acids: CASSLPSGSYEQYF. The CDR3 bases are TGCGCCAGCAGCTTGCCTAGCGGGAGTTACGAGCAGTACTTC.

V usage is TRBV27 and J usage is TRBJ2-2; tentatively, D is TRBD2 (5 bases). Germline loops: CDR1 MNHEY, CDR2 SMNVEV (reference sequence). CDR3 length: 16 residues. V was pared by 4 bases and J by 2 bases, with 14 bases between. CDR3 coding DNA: TGTGCCAGCAGTTCCCTGGACTTTCTAAACACCGGGGAGCTGTTTTTT. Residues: CASSSLDFLNTGELFF.